Listed here are 2 T cell receptor beta chains from one sample, sequenced in a study of cytomegalovirus exposure and HLA in healthy donors. The PCR was carried out with 60 Vbeta primers and 13 Jbeta primers. Clones were sequenced by immunoSEQ multiplex PCR, and TCRdb holds only the in-frame ones, with some missing. The sample holds around 150,000 clones. Input material: PBMCs. The origin of the receptors is a man aged 35 to 55 in good health and CMV-seronegative.

V is TRBV18 and J is TRBJ1-2, with TRBD1 as a possible D gene (5 bases). The CDR3 is made up of 14 amino acids. Trimming shortened V by 3 bases and J by 2 bases, and 10 bases separated the two germline ends. Germline V gives CDR1 KGHSH, CDR2 LQKENI. CDR3 in DNA: TGTGCCAGCTCACCGACGACAGCGAACTATGGCTACACCTTC. As protein: CASSPTTANYGYTF.

V usage is TRBV29-1 and J usage is TRBJ1-5; 8 positions match TRBD1. Germline loops: CDR1 SQVTM, CDR2 ANQGSEA. With 5 bases clipped from V and 9 bases from J, the junction kept 9 bases outside the gene matches. The CDR3 extends over 13 amino acids. CDR3 residues: CSVRDRTLGPQHF. The CDR3 DNA follows: TGCAGCGTTAGGGACAGGACGCTAGGGCCCCAGCATTTT. The variable domain in full, completed from reference TRBV29-1 and TRBJ1-5, reads SAVISQKPSRDICQRGTSLTIQCQVDSQVTMMFWYRQQPGQSLTLIATANQGSEATYESGFVIDKFPISRPNLTFSTLTVSNMSPEDSSIYLCSVRDRTLGPQHFGDGTRLSIL.